This T cell receptor (beta chain) is from a study of CD4 T cells in relation to SARS-CoV-2 and coronaviruses. Study-level information: TCR beta CDR3s were sequenced after roughly nine-day antigen culture of PBMCs.

Before the COVID-19 pandemic, during about 2011-2019, CD4+ T cells were taken from unexposed donors. CD4+ T cells were isolated from the cells after less than 13 days of culture. The protocol was immunoSEQ multiplex PCR, while the TCRdb copy is restricted to in-frame clones and leaves out a portion. The data hold 16,000 or so clones, with 70% to 80% observed a single time. The germline V gene encodes CDR1 MNHEY and CDR2 SVGAGI. The V end lost 7 bases, the J end lost 7 bases, and 16 bases lay between the germline ends. This CDR3 has 14 amino acids. This clone was counted only a few times. Its antigen is currently unknown.

Sequenced: CD4+ T cells from PBMCs, cultured in vitro. The source is a human donor in good health. This chain joins TRBV6-5 and TRBJ2-2, with a possible D match to TRBD1 (6 bases). The CDR3 DNA follows: TGTGCCAGCACCGTACAGGGCAGCTTCGGGGAGCTGTTTTTT. Its protein product is CASTVQGSFGELFF.